These 21 T cell receptor beta chains were all obtained from the same sample, sequenced in a study of blood T cell repertoires in COVID-19 (dated by TCRdb to the early 2020s). Library prep was done by the immunoSEQ multiplex PCR assay. This immuneACCESS table, as held by TCRdb, lists in-frame sequences with V and J called but not all clones. Of the missing ones, under half trace to an unresolved V gene in checked studies; the others have no known cause. The sample records about 140,000 clones, approximately 85% of which are singletons. Around 2.9% of the sample goes to the ten largest clones. Sequences were obtained from peripheral blood. The receptor set was obtained from a man aged 45 to 65 with acute or convalescent COVID-19.

J is TRBJ1-2 and V is TRBV5-1, with D possibly being TRBD1 (6 bases). The CDR3 sequence is 14 residues long. In germline, CDR1 is SGHRS, CDR2 YFSETQ. Trimming cost V 0 bases and J 7 bases, with 13 bases left between them. CDR3 amino acids: CASSLDRERGGYTF. As DNA, the CDR3 is TGCGCCAGCAGCTTGGACAGGGAAAGGGGTGGCTACACCTTC.

This chain uses TRBV28 with TRBJ1-6, with D possibly TRBD1 on 5 matching bases. Germline V lookup: CDR1 MDHEN, CDR2 SYDVKM. This CDR3 contains 16 residues. V was cut by 4 bases and J by 5 bases, with 15 bases left in between. CDR3: CASSSDPSGNNSPLHF. In DNA, the CDR3 is TGTGCCAGCAGTTCCGACCCCTCAGGGAATAATTCACCCCTCCACTTT.

The chain couples TRBV27 to TRBJ2-3, with 9 bases identical to TRBD2. V was pared by 4 bases and J by 5 bases, with 4 bases of the junction left unmatched. Germline CDR1 and CDR2: MNHEY and SMNVEV (reference sequence). This CDR3 is 14 amino acids long. The CDR3 protein is CASSYLRGGDTQYF. Here the CDR3 DNA reads TGTGCCAGCAGTTACTTGCGGGGGGGAGATACGCAGTATTTT.

V is TRBV11-1 and J is TRBJ2-7, with D possibly matching TRBD2 (5 bases). The CDR3 sequence is 14 residues long. CDR1 is SGHAT and CDR2 is FQDESV in the germline V gene (reference sequence). Trimming cost V 2 bases and J 0 bases, with 8 bases left between them. The CDR3 reads CASSLIGSSYEQYF. The CDR3 DNA reads as TGTGCCAGCAGCTTAATAGGGAGCTCCTACGAGCAGTACTTC.

The V call is TRBV4-1, the J call TRBJ2-1; TRBD1 aligns across 9 bases. Germline assignment: CDR1 MGHRA and CDR2 YSYEKL. V lost 4 bases, J lost 8 bases, and 21 bases stayed unmatched. CDR3 size: 19 residues. CDR3 bases: TGCGCCAGCAGCCCCCGGAGGGGTGTACCGGACAGGGGTGTTTATGAGCAGTTCTTC. Translated, it gives CASSPRRGVPDRGVYEQFF.

The chain joins TRBV4-1 to TRBJ2-4, with a tentative D call TRBD1 (6 bases). Per germline, CDR1 MGHRA and CDR2 YSYEKL. Trimming left V 0 bases short and J 11 bases short, with 11 bases between. The CDR3 spans 13 residues. The CDR3 loop is CASSQDGQGFQYF. The CDR3 nucleotides are TGCGCCAGCAGCCAAGATGGTCAGGGGTTTCAGTACTTC.

The rearrangement links TRBV18 to TRBJ1-3, with D tentatively TRBD1 (5 bases). The CDR3 contains 16 residues. V lost 1 base, J lost 2 bases, and 12 bases lay in between. The germline CDR1 and CDR2 sequences are KGHSH and LQKENI. The CDR3 bases are TGTGCCAGCTCACCACGGCAGGTGGGGCCTGGAAACACCATATATTTT. The encoded protein is CASSPRQVGPGNTIYF.

The chain carries TRBV2 and TRBJ1-6; 9 bases map to TRBD1. Germline V gene data show CDR1 as SNHLY and CDR2 as FYNNEI. Losses at the gene ends were 3 bases for V and 8 bases for J; bases not matched to a gene: 5. The CDR3 covers 15 residues. In DNA, the CDR3 is TGTGCCAGCAGTGACCGACAGGGGGGACATTCACCCCTCCACTTT. Residues: CASSDRQGGHSPLHF.

The chain links TRBV5-1 to TRBJ2-7; TRBD2 might be the D (6 bases). With 3 bases removed from V and 3 bases from J, the gap between germline ends came to 13 bases. The CDR3 contains 14 residues. CDR1 and CDR2 (germline): SGHRS, YFSETQ. The CDR3 protein is CASSWGGENYEQYF. As DNA, the CDR3 is TGCGCCAGCAGCTGGGGCGGGGAAAACTACGAGCAGTACTTC. Together with reference TRBV5-1 and TRBJ2-7, the CDR3 gives the full variable domain: KAGVTQTPRYLIKTRGQQVTLSCSPISGHRSVSWYQQTPGQGLQFLFEYFSETQRNKGNFPGRFSGRQFSNSRSEMNVSTLELGDSALYLCASSWGGENYEQYFGPGTRLTVT.

The rearrangement links TRBV3-1 (or the pseudogene TRBV3-2) to TRBJ2-7; 10 bases are a match to TRBD2. CDR3 size: 15 residues. The V gene's germline CDR1 is LGHDT and CDR2 YNNKEL (reference sequence). The junction had 6 bases not matched to a gene; V was cut back by 3 bases and J by 4 bases. In DNA, the CDR3 is TGTGCCAGCAGCCATCGGACTAGCGGTTCGTACGAGCAGTACTTC. It translates to CASSHRTSGSYEQYF.

This chain connects TRBV7-3 to TRBJ2-1, with TRBD2 identical over 11 bases. This CDR3 comprises 21 residues. Germline V gene sequence: CDR1 SGHTA, CDR2 FQGTGA. V gave up 5 bases and J gave up 1 base; unmatched junction bases: 19. The CDR3 nucleotides are TGTGCCAGCAGCCCAAGAGGGGCTAGCGGGGGGAAGCATGATTCCTACAATGAGCAGTTCTTC. Its translation is CASSPRGASGGKHDSYNEQFF.

This chain uses TRBV7-6 with TRBJ2-1; 8 bases line up with TRBD1. The ends lost 5 bases at V and 1 base at J; junction bases unmatched: 4. The germline CDR1 and CDR2 sequences are SGHVS and FNYEAQ. The CDR3 is 15 amino acids. This chain's CDR3 is CASSEDRESYNEQFF. The CDR3, as DNA: TGTGCCAGCAGCGAGGACAGGGAATCCTACAATGAGCAGTTCTTC.

This clone was observed a single time. The genes are TRBV7-9 and TRBJ2-3, with D maybe TRBD2 (5 bases). Germline V gene data show CDR1 as SEHNR and CDR2 as FQNEAQ (reference sequence). Trimming stripped 5 bases from V and 5 bases from J, with 20 bases between. The CDR3 extends over 16 amino acids. The CDR3 region is CASSPGVKGAEDTQYF. DNA of the CDR3: TGTGCCAGCAGCCCCGGGGTCAAGGGCGCGGAAGATACGCAGTATTTT.

The chain recombines TRBV30 with TRBJ2-7; D not certain. V was clipped by 2 bases and J by 3 bases, with 11 bases between them. Germline V gene sequence: CDR1 GTSNPN, CDR2 SVGIG (reference sequence). There are 13 residues in the CDR3. This chain's CDR3 is CAWSRGRDYEQYF. The CDR3 nucleotides read TGTGCCTGGAGTCGCGGTCGAGACTACGAGCAGTACTTC.

The chain carries TRBV5-4 and TRBJ2-7; the match to TRBD2 covers 13 bases. The CDR3 extends over 17 amino acids. J lost 0 bases, V lost 3 bases, and 6 bases had no gene match. Germline CDR1 reads SGHNT; CDR2 reads YYREEE (reference sequence). In nucleotides, the CDR3 is TGTGCCAGCAGCTCTCCGACTAGCGGGGGGAGCTCCTACGAGCAGTACTTC. Translation: CASSSPTSGGSSYEQYF.

The V and J genes are TRBV5-1 and TRBJ1-2; tentative D call: TRBD1 (6 bases). V was cut by 2 bases and J by 8 bases, with 13 bases left in between. CDR1 SGHRS and CDR2 YFSETQ come from the germline V gene. There are 13 residues in the CDR3. This CDR3 is CASSFGQTLGYTF. The CDR3 bases are TGCGCCAGCAGCTTCGGACAGACCCTCGGCTACACCTTC.

The chain is built from TRBV18 and TRBJ2-7, with TRBD1 as a possible D gene (5 bases). Trimming shortened V by 0 bases and J by 0 bases, and 12 bases separated the two germline ends. The CDR3 length is 16 residues. Germline CDR1 reads KGHSH; CDR2 reads LQKENI. This CDR3 is CASSPPGRTNSYEQYF. The CDR3 DNA sequence: TGTGCCAGCTCACCACCCGGCAGGACAAACTCCTACGAGCAGTACTTC. Using reference TRBV18 and TRBJ2-7 for the parts outside the CDR3, the full variable domain is NAGVMQNPRHLVRRRGQEARLRCSPMKGHSHVYWYRQLPEEGLKFMVYLQKENIIDESGMPKERFSAEFPKEGPSILRIQQVVRGDSAAYFCASSPPGRTNSYEQYFGPGTRLTVT.

The chain employs TRBV10-2 and TRBJ1-1, with a possible D match to TRBD1 (5 bases). The CDR3 sequence is 12 residues long. V shed 8 bases and J shed 6 bases, with 13 bases lying between them. Germline CDR1 and CDR2: WSHSY and SAAADI. CDR3 sequence: CASRDRLPEAFF. The CDR3 DNA is TGCGCCAGCCGAGACAGATTACCTGAAGCTTTCTTT.

The count of this clone is one. One junction end does not reproduce the germline sequence, and a read error may be involved. The chain employs TRBV29-1 and TRBJ2-1; D call uncertain. Germline values: CDR1 SQVTM, CDR2 ANQGSEA. The CDR3 is made up of 11 amino acids. The CDR3 region has the DNA TGTACGGTGATCCACTACAATGAGCAGTTCTTC. This sequence encodes CTVIHYNEQFF.

The rearrangement uses TRBV27 and TRBJ2-2; 8 bases line up with TRBD2. V was pared by 4 bases and J by 7 bases, with 5 bases of the junction left unmatched. This CDR3 is 14 amino acids long. Germline V lookup: CDR1 MNHEY, CDR2 SMNVEV (reference sequence). The chain's CDR3 is CASSSAGVGGELFF. DNA of the CDR3: TGTGCCAGCAGTTCAGCGGGAGTGGGCGGGGAGCTGTTTTTT.

This clone has just one count. This rearrangement joins TRBV5-5 to TRBJ1-1; tentative D call: TRBD1 (5 bases). Germline CDR1 and CDR2: SGHKS and YYEKEE (reference sequence). V shed 0 bases and J shed 1 base, with 7 bases lying between them. CDR3 length: 14 residues. The CDR3 sequence: CASSLGGWNTEAFF. DNA for the CDR3: TGTGCCAGCAGCTTGGGGGGCTGGAACACTGAAGCTTTCTTT.